This T cell receptor beta chain was sequenced for a study of T cell responses to AZD1222 COVID-19 vaccine. Looked up from germline, CDR1 is GTSNPN and CDR2 is SVGIG (reference sequence). Trimming took 4 bases from V and 0 from J, leaving 13 bases between them. CDR3 length equals 16 residues. Notes on this clone: Antigen specificity is unknown.

Broader study findings: Spike-specific TCR breadth and depth both grew after two AZD1222 doses. White British ancestry dominated among donors, who included more females, and clonal diversity was possibly underestimated. Baseline seropositivity characterized only a handful of AZD1222 recipients.

This table comes from immunoSEQ multiplex PCR, and its TCRdb copy is limited to in-frame clones, with some not included. The sample yields some 180,000 clones, about 93% seen once. The sample was peripheral blood, taken 28 days after the second dose of the MenACWY control vaccine. The chain joins TRBV30 to TRBJ1-6; D is unclear. This clonotype was obtained from an adult who received the MenACWY meningococcal vaccine as a control. The CDR3 region is CAWKSLLSSYNSPLHF. The CDR3 region has the DNA TGTGCCTGGAAATCGCTTCTGAGCTCCTATAATTCACCCCTCCACTTT.